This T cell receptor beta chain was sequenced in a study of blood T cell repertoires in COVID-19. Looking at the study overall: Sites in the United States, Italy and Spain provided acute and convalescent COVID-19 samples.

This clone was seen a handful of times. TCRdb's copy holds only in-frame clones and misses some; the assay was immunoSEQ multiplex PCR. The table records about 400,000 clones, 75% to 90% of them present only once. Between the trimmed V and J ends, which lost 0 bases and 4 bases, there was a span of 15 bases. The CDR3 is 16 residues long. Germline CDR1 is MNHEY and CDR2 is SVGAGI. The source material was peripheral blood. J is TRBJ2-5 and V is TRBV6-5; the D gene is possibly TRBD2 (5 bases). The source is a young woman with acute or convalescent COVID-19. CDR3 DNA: TGTGCCAGCAGTTACTCAGCTCCGCCCGAGGGAGAGACCCAGTACTTC. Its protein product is CASSYSAPPEGETQYF.